One sample yielded the 27 T cell receptor beta chains listed below, sequenced in a study of tissue T cells after allogeneic stem cell transplantation. Data came from immunoSEQ multiplex PCR; TCRdb stores just in-frame clones and leaves some out. The sample yields several thousand clones, just over 55% seen once. The specimen comprised tissue from the jejunum, sampled at autopsy. These TCRs come from a female donor of 60 years or more with lung cancer.

This clone turned up a few times. Germline is not matched at one junction end, which may reflect a read error. This chain uses TRBV7-7 with TRBJ2-5; a possible D gene is TRBD2 (5 bases). This CDR3 is 15 amino acids long. Germline V lookup: CDR1 SSHAT, CDR2 FNYEAQ (reference sequence). The CDR3 coding sequence is TGTGCTAGCAGCCGTCACCTGGAGGAACAGGAGACCCAGTACTTC. This codes for CASSRHLEEQETQYF.

The rearrangement joins TRBV6-6 to TRBJ1-1; D is unclear. The CDR3 runs to 14 residues. Trimming pared 5 bases from V and 0 bases from J, leaving 10 bases between. CDR1 and CDR2 from the germline V gene are MNHNY and SVGAGI (reference sequence). The CDR3 DNA reads TGTGCCAGCAGTGGTAGGCAGATGAACACTGAAGCTTTCTTT. It specifies CASSGRQMNTEAFF.

The chain employs TRBV7-3 and TRBJ1-3; D uncertain. V was cut by 3 bases and J by 4 bases, with 4 bases left in between. The CDR3 length is 12 residues. Germline lookup yields CDR1 SGHTA and CDR2 FQGTGA. Here the CDR3 DNA reads TGTGCCAGCAGCTTTGGCGGAAACACCATATATTTT. Translated: CASSFGGNTIYF.

Sample share makes this clone medium-sized. This chain uses TRBV12-3 or TRBV12-4 with TRBJ2-7; D gene uncertain. CDR3 size: 13 residues. Trimming stripped 1 base from V and 0 bases from J, with 4 bases between. The CDR3 region is CASSLVTSYEQYF. For the CDR3, the DNA is TGTGCCAGCAGTTTAGTTACCTCCTACGAGCAGTACTTC.

There are a few counts of this clone. This chain joins TRBV19 and TRBJ2-1, with a weak D call TRBD2 (5 bases). The CDR3 consists of 11 residues. Looked up from germline, CDR1 is LNHDA and CDR2 is SQIVND (reference sequence). V was pared by 7 bases and J by 12 bases, with 13 bases between. The chain's CDR3 is CASTDTRGQFF. DNA for the CDR3: TGTGCCAGTACCGATACACGGGGGCAGTTCTTC.

This clone turned up a few times. The J gene is TRBJ2-1, the V gene TRBV4-2; D is uncertain. Germline CDR1 and CDR2: LGHNA and YNFKEQ. The V gene lost 1 base and the J gene lost 10 bases, with 8 bases spanning the gap. The CDR3 contains 12 residues. The CDR3 DNA sequence: TGTGCCAGCAGCCAAGGGTGGGGAGAGCAGTTCTTC. Translating it yields CASSQGWGEQFF.

The chain uses TRBV24-1 and TRBJ2-1; no clear D. This CDR3 comprises 15 residues. CDR1 is KGHDR, CDR2 SFDVKD, per germline. V was clipped by 4 bases and J by 12 bases, with 21 bases between them. For the CDR3, the DNA is TGTGCCACCAGTGACCCCGGCAGCCGTTTGTCCTCGCAGTTCTTC. It codes for CATSDPGSRLSSQFF.

By sample fraction, this clone is medium-sized. The same CDR3 also results from other DNA sequences found in this sample. The chain uses TRBV28 and TRBJ2-5; possibly TRBD2 for D (6 bases). Trimming pared 6 bases from V and 4 bases from J, leaving 9 bases between. This CDR3 spans 12 amino acids. Germline values: CDR1 MDHEN, CDR2 SYDVKM. The CDR3 sequence: CASSQGLETQYF. Written as DNA, the CDR3 is TGTGCCAGCAGCCAGGGACTAGAGACCCAGTACTTC.

The chain has TRBV28 and TRBJ2-7; TRBD2 is a possible D gene (5 bases). CDR3 size: 14 residues. From germline, CDR1 is MDHEN and CDR2 SYDVKM. V shed 3 bases and J shed 1 base, with 10 bases lying between them. This CDR3 reads CASSFLRESYEQYF. The CDR3 region has the DNA TGTGCCAGCAGTTTCTTAAGGGAGTCCTACGAGCAGTACTTC.

This clone came up a few times. The rearrangement joins TRBV19 to TRBJ1-5; a weak D match, TRBD1 (6 bases). V was cut by 1 base and J by 6 bases, with 13 bases left in between. Looked up from germline, CDR1 is LNHDA and CDR2 is SQIVND (reference sequence). The CDR3 covers 15 residues. In nucleotides, the CDR3 is TGTGCCAGTAGTATAGGGCTCCTAGGGGGTCAGCCCCAGCATTTT. It specifies CASSIGLLGGQPQHF.

The chain uses TRBV5-1 and TRBJ2-2; D possibly corresponds to TRBD2 (6 bases). Germline CDR1 SGHRS, CDR2 YFSETQ. The CDR3 has 14 amino acids. Trimming shortened V by 9 bases and J by 4 bases, and 16 bases separated the two germline ends. CDR3 sequence reads: CATGRDSTTGELFF. The CDR3 DNA is TGCGCCACCGGCCGGGACTCCACCACCGGGGAGCTGTTTTTT.

This clone was counted between two and nine times. This rearrangement joins TRBV7-3 to TRBJ2-5, with 9 bases that match TRBD1. Germline V gives CDR1 SGHTA, CDR2 FQGTGA. The CDR3 is 15 residues long. J gave up 6 bases and V 0 bases, and 5 bases lay outside the gene matches. The CDR3 reads CASSLTGTGRQTQYF. CDR3 DNA: TGTGCCAGCAGCTTAACCGGGACAGGGAGACAGACCCAGTACTTC.

V is TRBV3-1 (or the pseudogene TRBV3-2) and J is TRBJ2-2, with 11 bases identical to TRBD2. V was pared by 9 bases and J by 6 bases, with 6 bases of the junction left unmatched. The germline gives CDR1 LGHDT, CDR2 YNNKEL (reference sequence). The CDR3 extends over 14 amino acids. CDR3 sequence (DNA): TGTGCCAGTACCGGGACTAGCGGTTCCGGGGAGCTGTTTTTT. Residues: CASTGTSGSGELFF.

This chain joins TRBV11-2 and TRBJ1-2; D might be TRBD1 (5 bases). V was cut by 3 bases and J by 6 bases, with 14 bases left in between. Germline values: CDR1 SGHAT, CDR2 FQNNGV. The CDR3 runs to 14 residues. The chain's CDR3 is CASSLRRGRDGYTF. DNA for the CDR3: TGTGCCAGCAGCTTGCGACGGGGCAGGGATGGCTACACCTTC.

The rearrangement links TRBV11-2 to TRBJ2-1; D is possibly TRBD2 (7 bases). Germline V CDR1 and CDR2: SGHAT, FQNNGV. The CDR3 has 16 residues. The germline V and J ends were trimmed by 0 bases and 7 bases, with 16 bases remaining between them. The CDR3 sequence is CASSLDWGGAKNEQFF. CDR3 bases: TGTGCCAGCAGCTTAGATTGGGGGGGGGCCAAAAATGAGCAGTTCTTC.

The V and J genes are TRBV19 and TRBJ2-1; 7 positions agree with TRBD2. Trimming cost V 6 bases and J 0 bases; bases outside gene matches: 5. The CDR3 contains 15 residues. The germline CDR1 and CDR2 sequences are LNHDA and SQIVND (reference sequence). The CDR3 region is CASRTSHSSYNEQFF. DNA for the CDR3: TGTGCCAGTAGGACTAGCCATAGCTCCTACAATGAGCAGTTCTTC.

This clone was picked up a small number of times. The J gene is TRBJ1-2, the V gene TRBV30; TRBD1 is a possible D gene (5 bases). The CDR3 has 14 amino acids. Trimming cost V 4 bases and J 3 bases, with 15 bases left between them. Germline values: CDR1 GTSNPN, CDR2 SVGIG (reference sequence). The CDR3 is CAWTEPGTYYGYTF. The CDR3 DNA sequence: TGTGCCTGGACCGAACCCGGGACCTACTATGGCTACACCTTC. The whole variable domain, filled in from reference TRBV30 and TRBJ1-2, reads SQTIHQWPATLVQPVGSPLSLECTVEGTSNPNLYWYRQAAGRGLQLLFYSVGIGQISSEVPQNLSASRPQDRQFILSSKKLLLSDSGFYLCAWTEPGTYYGYTFGSGTRLTVV.

The gene calls are TRBV6-5 and TRBJ2-7; 8 positions agree with TRBD1. V lost 2 bases and J lost 4; bases outside the gene matches: 10. The CDR3 covers 16 residues. Germline loops: CDR1 MNHEY, CDR2 SVGAGI. The CDR3 loop reads CASSYDRGRGRYEQYF. CDR3 bases: TGTGCCAGCAGTTACGACCGGGGCAGGGGGCGATACGAGCAGTACTTC.

The V call is TRBV29-1, the J call TRBJ1-1; D not resolved. The CDR3 covers 11 residues. Germline assignment: CDR1 SQVTM and CDR2 ANQGSEA. The V gene lost 0 bases and the J gene lost 2 bases, with 1 base spanning the gap. CDR3 nucleotides: TGCAGCGTTGAAGACAACACTGAAGCTTTCTTT. This gives the protein CSVEDNTEAFF.

The chain uses TRBV7-2 and TRBJ2-5; D is possibly TRBD2 (6 bases). CDR3 length equals 14 residues. V was clipped by 4 bases and J by 1 base, with 10 bases between them. Germline-derived CDR1 and CDR2 are SGHTA and FQGNSA. CDR3 residues: CASSSLALQETQYF. Written as DNA, the CDR3 is TGTGCCAGCAGCTCTCTAGCGCTCCAAGAGACCCAGTACTTC.

Comment on this clone: At the DNA level, this CDR3 is encoded by other sequences in the same sample as well. The chain is built from TRBV6-2 or TRBV6-3 and TRBJ1-2; TRBD1 is a possible D gene (5 bases). The CDR3 spans 13 residues. V was shortened by 5 bases and J by 3 bases, with 10 bases between the two germline ends. Germline V gene sequence: CDR1 MNHEY, CDR2 SVGEGT. CDR3 sequence: CASSPTGDYGYTF. The CDR3 DNA reads TGTGCCAGCAGTCCAACGGGGGACTATGGCTACACCTTC.

There are a few counts of this clone. The rearrangement uses TRBV5-4 and TRBJ1-6; maybe TRBD1 (5 bases). V lost 0 bases and J 7 bases, leaving 11 bases between the germline ends. Germline loops: CDR1 SGHNT, CDR2 YYREEE (reference sequence). This CDR3 comprises 15 residues. CDR3 in amino acids: CASSLDETENSPLHF. The CDR3 nucleotides are TGTGCCAGCAGCTTGGACGAGACAGAGAATTCACCCCTCCACTTT.

In its sample, this clone was seen a few times. This chain uses TRBV3-1 (or the pseudogene TRBV3-2) with TRBJ2-1, with unresolved D. Germline V CDR1 and CDR2: LGHDT, YNNKEL (reference sequence). Trimming took 6 bases from V and 5 from J, leaving 8 bases between them. This CDR3 spans 12 amino acids. CDR3 bases: TGTGCCAGCAGTAGGTCCGACAATGAGCAGTTCTTC. Protein sequence: CASSRSDNEQFF.

This sequence joins TRBV6-6 and TRBJ1-5, with TRBD1 identical over 7 bases. The germline V gene has CDR1 MNHNY and CDR2 SVGAGI (reference sequence). After removal of 2 bases from V and 1 base from J, the junction contained 5 bases not matched to a gene. The CDR3 is made up of 16 amino acids. The CDR3 reads CASSYPDRVSNQPQHF. The CDR3 DNA follows: TGTGCCAGCAGTTACCCAGACAGGGTCAGCAATCAGCCCCAGCATTTT.

The chain joins TRBV5-5 to TRBJ1-3; 9 bases map to TRBD1. Germline CDR1 and CDR2: SGHKS and YYEKEE (reference sequence). Germline trimming cut 5 bases from V and 2 bases from J; bases unmatched to any gene: 8. The CDR3 extends over 16 amino acids. The CDR3 nucleotides are TGTGCCAGCAGGAAGGCCGGGACAGGGACTGGAAACACCATATATTTT. It is translated as CASRKAGTGTGNTIYF.

The chain joins TRBV5-1 to TRBJ2-5, with a weak D call TRBD2 (6 bases). Looked up from germline, CDR1 is SGHRS and CDR2 is YFSETQ. This CDR3 is 15 amino acids long. V was clipped by 4 bases and J by 5 bases, with 18 bases between them. The CDR3 loop reads CASSGGRRVKETQYF. CDR3 in DNA: TGCGCCAGCAGCGGCGGGCGGAGGGTTAAGGAGACCCAGTACTTC.

The sample holds a few counts of this clone. The J gene is TRBJ1-6, the V gene TRBV6-6, with TRBD1 as a possible D gene (6 bases). From germline, CDR1 is MNHNY and CDR2 SVGAGI (reference sequence). The V and J ends lost 5 bases and 7 bases respectively, with 15 bases between them. The CDR3 covers 15 residues. The CDR3 loop is CASSVHREGNSPLHF. The CDR3 DNA reads TGTGCCAGCAGTGTGCACAGGGAAGGCAATTCACCCCTCCACTTT.